This T cell receptor beta chain comes out of a study of blood T cell repertoires in COVID-19. Study-level background: Acute and convalescent COVID-19 specimens originated in the United States, Italy and Spain. T cells, B-cell-depleted T cells, or PBMCs supplied cDNA or gDNA.

Sequenced by immunoSEQ multiplex PCR; TCRdb stores in-frame clones only, minus some. The sample yields 200,000 to 300,000 clones, 84% seen once. Germline V gives CDR1 LNHNV, CDR2 YYDKDF (reference sequence). This CDR3 is built from 15 residues. Trimming shortened V by 0 bases and J by 7 bases, and 15 bases separated the two germline ends. The source is a human donor in a cohort sampled during active COVID-19. V is TRBV15 and J is TRBJ1-1; tentatively, D is TRBD1 (6 bases). Sequenced material: peripheral blood. DNA of the CDR3: TGTGCCACCAGCAGAGATCGGGTACAGGGCCTTGAAGCTTTCTTT. The encoded protein is CATSRDRVQGLEAFF.